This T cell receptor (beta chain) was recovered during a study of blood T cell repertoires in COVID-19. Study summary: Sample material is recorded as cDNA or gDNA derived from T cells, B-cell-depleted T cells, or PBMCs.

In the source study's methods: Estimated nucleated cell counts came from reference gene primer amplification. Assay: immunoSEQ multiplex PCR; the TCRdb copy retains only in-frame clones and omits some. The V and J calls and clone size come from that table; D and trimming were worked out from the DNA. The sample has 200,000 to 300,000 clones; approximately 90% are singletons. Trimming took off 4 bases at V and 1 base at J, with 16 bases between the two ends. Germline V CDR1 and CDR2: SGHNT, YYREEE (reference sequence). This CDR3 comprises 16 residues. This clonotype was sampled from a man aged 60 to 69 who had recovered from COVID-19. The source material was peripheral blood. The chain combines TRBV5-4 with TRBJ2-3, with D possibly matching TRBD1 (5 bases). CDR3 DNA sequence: TGTGCCAGCAGCCCCCGTGGGGCCAGGGGCACAGATACGCAGTATTTT. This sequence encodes CASSPRGARGTDTQYF.